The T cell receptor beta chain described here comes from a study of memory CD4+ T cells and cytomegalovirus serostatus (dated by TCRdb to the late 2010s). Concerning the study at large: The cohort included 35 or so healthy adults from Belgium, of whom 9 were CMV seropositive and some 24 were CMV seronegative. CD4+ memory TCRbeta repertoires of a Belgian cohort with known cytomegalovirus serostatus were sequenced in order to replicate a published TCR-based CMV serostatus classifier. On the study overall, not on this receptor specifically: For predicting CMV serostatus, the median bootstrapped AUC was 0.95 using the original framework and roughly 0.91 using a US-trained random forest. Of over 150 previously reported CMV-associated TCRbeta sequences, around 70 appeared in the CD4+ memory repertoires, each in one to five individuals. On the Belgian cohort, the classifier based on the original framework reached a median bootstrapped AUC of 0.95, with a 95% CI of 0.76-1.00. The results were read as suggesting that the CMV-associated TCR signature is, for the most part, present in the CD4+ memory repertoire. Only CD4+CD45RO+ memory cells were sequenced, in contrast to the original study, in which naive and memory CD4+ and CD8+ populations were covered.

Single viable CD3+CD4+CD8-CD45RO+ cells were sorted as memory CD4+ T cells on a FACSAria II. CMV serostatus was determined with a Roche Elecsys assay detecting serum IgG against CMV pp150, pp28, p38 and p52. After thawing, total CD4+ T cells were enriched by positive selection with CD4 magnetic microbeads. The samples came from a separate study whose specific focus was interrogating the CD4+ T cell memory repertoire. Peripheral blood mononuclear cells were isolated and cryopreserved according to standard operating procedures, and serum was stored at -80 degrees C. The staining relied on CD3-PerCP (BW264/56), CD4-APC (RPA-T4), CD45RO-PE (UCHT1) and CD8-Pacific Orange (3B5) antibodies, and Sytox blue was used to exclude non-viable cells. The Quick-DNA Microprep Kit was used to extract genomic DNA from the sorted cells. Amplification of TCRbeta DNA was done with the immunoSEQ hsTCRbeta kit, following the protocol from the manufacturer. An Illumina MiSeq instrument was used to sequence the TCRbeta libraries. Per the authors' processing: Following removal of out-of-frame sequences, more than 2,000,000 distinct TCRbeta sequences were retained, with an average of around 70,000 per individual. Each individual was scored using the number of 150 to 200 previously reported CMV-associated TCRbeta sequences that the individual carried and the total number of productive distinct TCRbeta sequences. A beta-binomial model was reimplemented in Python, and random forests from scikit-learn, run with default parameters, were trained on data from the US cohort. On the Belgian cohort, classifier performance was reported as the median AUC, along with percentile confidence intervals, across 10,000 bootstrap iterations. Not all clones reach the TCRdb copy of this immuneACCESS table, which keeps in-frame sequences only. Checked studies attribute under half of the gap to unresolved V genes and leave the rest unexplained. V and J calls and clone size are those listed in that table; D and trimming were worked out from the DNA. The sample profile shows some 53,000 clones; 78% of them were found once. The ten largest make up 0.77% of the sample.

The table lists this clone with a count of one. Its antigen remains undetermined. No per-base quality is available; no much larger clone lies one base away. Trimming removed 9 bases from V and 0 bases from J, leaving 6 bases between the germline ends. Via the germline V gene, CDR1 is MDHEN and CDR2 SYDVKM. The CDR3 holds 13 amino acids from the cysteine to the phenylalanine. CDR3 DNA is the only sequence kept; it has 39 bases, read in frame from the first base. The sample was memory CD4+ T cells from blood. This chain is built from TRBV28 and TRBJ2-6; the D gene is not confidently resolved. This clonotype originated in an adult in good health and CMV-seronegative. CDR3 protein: CASRSSGANVLTF. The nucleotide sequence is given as TGTGCCAGTAGAAGCTCTGGGGCCAACGTCCTGACTTTC.